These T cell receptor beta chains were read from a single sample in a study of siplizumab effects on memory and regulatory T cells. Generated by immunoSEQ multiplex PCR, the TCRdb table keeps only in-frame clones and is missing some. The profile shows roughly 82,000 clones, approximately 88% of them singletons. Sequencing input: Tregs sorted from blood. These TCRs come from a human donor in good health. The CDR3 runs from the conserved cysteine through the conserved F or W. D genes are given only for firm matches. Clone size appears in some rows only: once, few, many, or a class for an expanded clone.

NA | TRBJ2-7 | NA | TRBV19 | TGTGCCAGTAGTCCCTGGACTGGGAGGTCCTACGAGCAGTACTTC | CASSPWTGRSYEQYF
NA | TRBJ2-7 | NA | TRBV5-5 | TGTGCCAGCAGGAGCGTCCAGACTTTACGGGAGCAGTACTTC | CASRSVQTLREQYF
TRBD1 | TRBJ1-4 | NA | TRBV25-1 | TGTGCCAGCAGTGAATCAGGGGGGGCTAATGAAAAACTGTTTTTT | CASSESGGANEKLFF
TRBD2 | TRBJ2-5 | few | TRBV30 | TGTGCCTGGACCACCGGACTAGCGGGACAAGAGACCCAGTACTTC | CAWTTGLAGQETQYF
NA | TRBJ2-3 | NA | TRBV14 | TGTGCCAGCAGCCAAGTTCATTGGGATACGCAGTATTTT | CASSQVHWDTQYF
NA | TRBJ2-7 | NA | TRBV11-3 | TGTGCCAGCAGCTCCGGGGGCGCGAGCTCCTACGAGCAGTACTTC | CASSSGGASSYEQYF
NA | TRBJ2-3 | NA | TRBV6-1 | TGTGCCAGCAGTACGGCGGGGGCTAGCACAGATACGCAGTATTTT | CASSTAGASTDTQYF
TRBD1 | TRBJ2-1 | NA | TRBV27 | TGTGCCAGCAGTCATACAGGGGTTTCGGACTCCTACAATGAGCAGTTCTTC | CASSHTGVSDSYNEQFF
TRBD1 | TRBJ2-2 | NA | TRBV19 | TGTGCCAGTAGTATAACAGGGGGAACCGGGGAGCTGTTTTTT | CASSITGGTGELFF
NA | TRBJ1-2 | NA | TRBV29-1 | TGCAGCGCCGAGGTCGTCCAGGGCAGCTATGGCTACACCTTC | CSAEVVQGSYGYTF
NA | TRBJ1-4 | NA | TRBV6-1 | TGTGCCAGCAGGAAGGGACCCGAATTAGAAAAACTGTTTTTT | CASRKGPELEKLFF
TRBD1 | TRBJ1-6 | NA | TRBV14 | TGTGCCAGCAGCCTAGGGCCGGGACAGGGGCATTCACCCCTCCACTTT | CASSLGPGQGHSPLHF
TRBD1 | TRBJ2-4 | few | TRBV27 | TGTGCCAGCAGTTTTGAAGGGGGCAACAAAAACATTCAGTACTTC | CASSFEGGNKNIQYF
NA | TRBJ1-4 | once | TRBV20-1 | TGCAGTGCCCCCTCTCCAGAAAAACTGTTTTTT | CSAPSPEKLFF
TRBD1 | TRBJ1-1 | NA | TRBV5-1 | TGCGCCAGCAGCTTCGGGACAGGGGGAAACACTGAAGCTTTCTTT | CASSFGTGGNTEAFF
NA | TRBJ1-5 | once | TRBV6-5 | TGTGCCAGCAGTTACTCTCGGGATCAGCCCCAGCATTTT | CASSYSRDQPQHF
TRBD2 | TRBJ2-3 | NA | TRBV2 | TGTGCCAGCACCTCGGGGAGCGGGGGCACAGATACGCAGTATTTT | CASTSGSGGTDTQYF
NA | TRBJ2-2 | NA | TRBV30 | TGTGCCTGGAGTCGGAGGGCCCTAACCCCCGGGGAGCTGTTTTTT | CAWSRRALTPGELFF
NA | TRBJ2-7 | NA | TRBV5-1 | TGCGCCAGCAGCTCTCAGGGATCCCACGAGCAGTACTTC | CASSSQGSHEQYF
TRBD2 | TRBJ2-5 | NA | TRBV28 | TGTGCCAGCCGGACTAGCGGGGGGGCCCGACAAGAGACCCAGTACTTC | CASRTSGGARQETQYF
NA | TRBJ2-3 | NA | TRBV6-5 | TGTGCCAGCAGTTACTCGAATGGGTATACGCAGTATTTT | CASSYSNGYTQYF
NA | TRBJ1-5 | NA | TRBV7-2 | TGTGCCAGCAGCCTGACAGGTTTAGGCAATCAGCCCCAGCATTTT | CASSLTGLGNQPQHF
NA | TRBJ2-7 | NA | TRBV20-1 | TGCAGTGCTAGAGATGCGGGTGAGCAGTACTTC | CSARDAGEQYF
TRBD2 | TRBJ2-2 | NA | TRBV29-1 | TGCAGCGTGGGCCCCAGCGGGGGGGCGGCCGGGGAGCTGTTTTTT | CSVGPSGGAAGELFF
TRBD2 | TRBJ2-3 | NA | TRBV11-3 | TGTGCCAGCAGCCTGGGACCGGGACTAGCAGGCGATACGCAGTATTTT | CASSLGPGLAGDTQYF
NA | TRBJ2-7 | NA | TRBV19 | TGTGCCAGTAGTATACGTGCTTTTGGGGGAGGCTCCTACGAGCAGTACTTC | CASSIRAFGGGSYEQYF
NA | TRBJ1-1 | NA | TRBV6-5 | TGTGCCAGCAGTTACGAAAACTTGAACACTGAAGCTTTCTTT | CASSYENLNTEAFF
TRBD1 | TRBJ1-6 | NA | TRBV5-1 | TGCGCCAGCAGCCCCTACGGACAGGGGTTTTCGAATTCACCCCTCCACTTT | CASSPYGQGFSNSPLHF
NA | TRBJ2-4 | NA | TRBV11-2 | TGTGCCAGCAGCCCACGGTCCTTAGCCAAAAACATTCAGTACTTC | CASSPRSLAKNIQYF
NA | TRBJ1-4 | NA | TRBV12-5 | TGTGCTAGTGGTTTGGGGGGGCTTCAGGCAGAAAAACTGTTTTTT | CASGLGGLQAEKLFF
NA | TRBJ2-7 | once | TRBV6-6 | TGTGCCAGCAGGATACTAGGGCACGAGCAGTACTTC | CASRILGHEQYF
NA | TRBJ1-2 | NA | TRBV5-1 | TGCGCCAGCAGCTTGGGGTCGGGGGCTAACTATGGCTACACCTTC | CASSLGSGANYGYTF
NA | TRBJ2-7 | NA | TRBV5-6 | TGTGCCAGCAGCTTGGTCGCGGTTGGCGAGCAGTACTTC | CASSLVAVGEQYF
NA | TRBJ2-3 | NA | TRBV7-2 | TGTGCCAGCAGCGGTTTAGGGGGGCCGCGGGATACGCAGTATTTT | CASSGLGGPRDTQYF
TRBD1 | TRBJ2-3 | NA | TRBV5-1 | TGCGCCAGCCGGGACAGGGGGCCAGATACGCAGTATTTT | CASRDRGPDTQYF
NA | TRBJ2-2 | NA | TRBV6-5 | TGTGCCAGCCTAAAGGGCCGGGGGAACACCGGGGAGCTGTTTTTT | CASLKGRGNTGELFF
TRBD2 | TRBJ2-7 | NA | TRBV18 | TGTGCCAGCTCACCGGCAACGGGGGGTTACGAGCAGTACTTC | CASSPATGGYEQYF
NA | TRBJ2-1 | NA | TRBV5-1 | TGCGCCAGCAGCTTGGTAAGGGGTGAGCAGTTCTTC | CASSLVRGEQFF
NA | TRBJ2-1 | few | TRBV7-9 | TGTGCCAGCAGCCCTTATGGAAGAGAGCAGTTCTTC | CASSPYGREQFF
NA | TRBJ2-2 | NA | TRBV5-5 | TGTGCCAGCAGCCCCGACGGGAACACCGGGGAGCTGTTTTTT | CASSPDGNTGELFF
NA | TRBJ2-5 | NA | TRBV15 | TGTGCCACCAGCAGAGATGTTCCCGGGGGCGGAGAGACCCAGTACTTC | CATSRDVPGGGETQYF
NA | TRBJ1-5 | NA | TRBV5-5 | TGTGCCAGCAGCTTGGCTGGGACCGAAAATCAGCCCCAGCATTTT | CASSLAGTENQPQHF
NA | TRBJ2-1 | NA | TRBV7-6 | TGTGCCAGCAGCTTACCCGAGGGTAGGCAGTTCTTC | CASSLPEGRQFF
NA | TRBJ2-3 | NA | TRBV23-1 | TGCGCCAGCACTGCAGGGACAGATACGCAGTATTTT | CASTAGTDTQYF
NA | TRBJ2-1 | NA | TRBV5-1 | TGCGCCAGCAGCCTCAGGGCCGCCTACGATGAGCAGTTCTTC | CASSLRAAYDEQFF
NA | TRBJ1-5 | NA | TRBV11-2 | TGTGCCAGCAGCTACAGCTCGACAGGTCAGCCCCAGCATTTT | CASSYSSTGQPQHF
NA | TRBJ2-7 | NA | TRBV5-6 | TGTGCCAGCAGCTGGATAAGGGGGGCAGGAGAGCAGTACTTC | CASSWIRGAGEQYF
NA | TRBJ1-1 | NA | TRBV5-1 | TGCGCCAGCAGCCTGGAGGGGACGGCCTACACTGAAGCTTTCTTT | CASSLEGTAYTEAFF
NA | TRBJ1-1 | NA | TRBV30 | TGTGCCTGGAGCCGACAGATTGACACTGAAGCTTTCTTT | CAWSRQIDTEAFF
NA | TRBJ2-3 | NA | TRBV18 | TGTGCCAGCTCACCTATTGGGGCAGATACGCAGTATTTT | CASSPIGADTQYF
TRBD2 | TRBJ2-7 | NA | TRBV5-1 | TGCGCCAGCAGCTTGGCCCTAGCGGGGGACTACGAGCAGTACTTC | CASSLALAGDYEQYF
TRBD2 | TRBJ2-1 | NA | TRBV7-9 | TGTGCCAGCAGCTCACTAGCGGGGGGGAACTTGAGCTCCTACAATGAGCAGTTCTTC | CASSSLAGGNLSSYNEQFF
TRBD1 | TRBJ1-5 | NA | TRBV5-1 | TGCGCCAGCAGCGCGGGACAGGGCAGCAATCAGCCCCAGCATTTT | CASSAGQGSNQPQHF
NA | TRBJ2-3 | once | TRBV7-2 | TGTGCCAGCAGCCCCTCTAGATCCACAGATACGCAGTATTTT | CASSPSRSTDTQYF
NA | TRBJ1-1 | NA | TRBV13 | TGTGCCAGCAGTCCCGCGAGGGGTGAAGCTTTCTTT | CASSPARGEAFF
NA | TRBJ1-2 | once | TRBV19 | TGTGCCAGTAGCCCTGACGGGTTTTTTATGGGCTACACCTTC | CASSPDGFFMGYTF
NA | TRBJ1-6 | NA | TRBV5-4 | TGTGCCAGCAGCCCCCGGGGGTACTCCTATAATTCACCCCTCCACTTT | CASSPRGYSYNSPLHF
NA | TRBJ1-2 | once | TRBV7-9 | TGTGCCAGCAGCTTAATCCTCGCGTTTAACTATGGCTACACCTTC | CASSLILAFNYGYTF